Listed here are 4 T cell receptor beta chains from one sample, sequenced in a study of vaccination effects on CD4 cells after COVID-19. Profiled with immunoSEQ multiplex PCR; TCRdb holds only in-frame clones, not every one. The sample carries tens of thousands of clones, roughly 79% recorded once. Which antigens these TCRs recognize remains unknown. Antigen-specific CD4+ T cells expanded by the ViraFEST assay with viral peptide pools were then sequenced. Once cultured for approximately eleven days, the cells underwent separation to obtain CD4+ T cells. Two doses of BNT162b2 or mRNA-1273 vaccine were administered to participants. The specimen comprised CD4+ T cells from PBMCs cultured with HCoV-OC43 spike peptides, sampled after COVID-19 vaccination. Subset meaning: HCoV-OC43 spike overlapping peptide pool stimulation. The receptors were gathered from a human donor who received a COVID-19 vaccine.

The gene calls are TRBV19 and TRBJ2-1; 13 nucleotides match TRBD2. The ends lost 5 bases at V and 7 bases at J; junction bases unmatched: 5. Germline assignment: CDR1 LNHDA and CDR2 SQIVND (reference sequence). The CDR3 sequence is 15 residues long. The CDR3 DNA sequence: TGTGCCAGTAGTGTACTAGCGGGGGGGCTTAATGAGCAGTTCTTC. It codes for CASSVLAGGLNEQFF.

This chain connects TRBV28 to TRBJ1-2; D possibly corresponds to TRBD1 (6 bases). Trimming pared 6 bases from V and 6 bases from J, leaving 20 bases between. This CDR3 contains 15 residues. Germline CDR1 MDHEN, CDR2 SYDVKM. CDR3 region: CASSPPGGGKNGYTF. The CDR3 coding sequence is TGTGCCAGCAGCCCCCCCGGGGGGGGCAAGAATGGCTACACCTTC.

V is TRBV3-1 (or the pseudogene TRBV3-2) and J is TRBJ1-1; weak D call: TRBD1 (5 bases). Germline values: CDR1 LGHDT, CDR2 YNNKEL (reference sequence). CDR3 size: 18 residues. Trimming took off 1 base at V and 0 bases at J, with 18 bases between the two ends. The CDR3 DNA is TGTGCCAGCAGCCAAGTGGTTTTAGGCGGACAACTGAACACTGAAGCTTTCTTT. Translation: CASSQVVLGGQLNTEAFF.

J is TRBJ1-1 and V is TRBV9; D gene uncertain. The germline gives CDR1 SGDLS, CDR2 YYNGEE. V lost 0 bases, J lost 2 bases, and 11 bases lay in between. This CDR3 region has 15 residues. The CDR3 DNA reads as TGTGCCAGCAGCGTAGGAAACAACTTAAACACTGAAGCTTTCTTT. It specifies CASSVGNNLNTEAFF. The complete variable domain, with remaining parts taken from reference TRBV9 and TRBJ1-1, reads DSGVTQTPKHLITATGQRVTLRCSPRSGDLSVYWYQQSLDQGLQFLIQYYNGEERAKGNILERFSAQQFPDLHSELNLSSLELGDSALYFCASSVGNNLNTEAFFGQGTRLTVV.